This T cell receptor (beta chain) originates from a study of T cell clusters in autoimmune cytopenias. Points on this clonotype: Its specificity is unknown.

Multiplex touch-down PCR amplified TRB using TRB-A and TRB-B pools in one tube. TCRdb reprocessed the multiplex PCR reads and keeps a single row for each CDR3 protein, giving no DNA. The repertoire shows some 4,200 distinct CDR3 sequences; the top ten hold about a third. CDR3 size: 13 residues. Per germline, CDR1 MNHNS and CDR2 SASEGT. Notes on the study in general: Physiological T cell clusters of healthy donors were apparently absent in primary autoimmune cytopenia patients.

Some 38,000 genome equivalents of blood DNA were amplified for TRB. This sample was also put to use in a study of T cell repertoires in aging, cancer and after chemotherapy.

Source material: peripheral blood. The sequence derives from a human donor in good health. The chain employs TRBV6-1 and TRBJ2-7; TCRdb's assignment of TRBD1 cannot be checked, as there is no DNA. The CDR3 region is CASTDRGPYEQYF.